Below, 2 T cell receptor beta chains from the same sample are listed, as sequenced in a study of T cell repertoires in cytomegalovirus infection. TCRdb processed the reads anew with MiXCR; each CDR3 protein has one entry. The sample includes approximately 150,000 distinct CDR3 sequences, less than 25% of them seen just once. What these receptors recognize is not known. The sequencing used CD8+ T cells from cultured PBMCs, collected from culture after CMV antigen stimulation. Source of these receptors: a human donor in good health (CMV status not recorded). Some clones in this sample may be carry-over from other donors' samples.

The rearrangement links TRBV9 to TRBJ1-6; D call uncertain. This CDR3 comprises 16 residues. Trimming removed 3 bases at V and 9 bases at J, with 19 bases between. Germline CDR1 reads SGDLS; CDR2 reads YYNGEE. CDR3 nucleotides: TGTGCCAGCAGCGCGAGCCCCGGGCCCCACGTTTCACCCCTCCACTTT. Translation: CASSASPGPHVSPLHF.

This clonotype was detected only a few times. The V call is TRBV11-2, the J call TRBJ2-7; D might be TRBD2 (5 bases). Between the trimmed V and J ends, which lost 1 base and 5 bases, there was a span of 15 bases. Germline assignment: CDR1 SGHAT and CDR2 FQNNGV. The CDR3 runs to 15 residues. The CDR3 loop reads CASSLVRGKGNEQYF. CDR3 coding DNA: TGTGCCAGCAGCTTAGTCCGGGGAAAAGGGAACGAGCAGTACTTC. Filled out from reference TRBV11-2 and TRBJ2-7, the complete variable domain reads EAGVAQSPRYKIIEKRQSVAFWCNPISGHATLYWYQQILGQGPKLLIQFQNNGVVDDSQLPKDRFSAERLKGVDSTLKIQPAKLEDSAVYLCASSLVRGKGNEQYFGPGTRLTVT.